Following are 27 T cell receptor beta chains from one sample sequenced in a study of blood T cells in healthy people across ages. It was with a sample-barcoded 5' primer and a J-beta primer mix that a second PCR of about 7 to 12 cycles was run. TCRdb redid the calling of the 5' RACE reads with MiXCR, one entry per CDR3 protein. The sample contains hundreds of thousands of distinct CDR3 sequences, more than 20% of which appear only once. The same sample was also studied in work on T cells of mothers and their children.

Sequencing was carried out using blood. These receptors all come from a boy aged 5-17 years in good health.

The rearrangement links TRBV5-4 to TRBJ2-7; TRBD2 agrees at 7 bases. This CDR3 contains 13 residues. The J segment lost 2 bases and the V segment lost 3 bases, leaving 2 bases of the junction unmatched. The germline V gene has CDR1 SGHNT and CDR2 YYREEE (reference sequence). CDR3 residues: CASSWGTTYEQYF. For the CDR3, the DNA is TGTGCCAGCAGCTGGGGGACTACCTACGAGCAGTACTTC.

The CDR3: CASSRDRGYLNGYTF. CDR3 DNA: TGTGCCTCCTCCCGGGACAGGGGGTATTTAAATGGCTACACCTTC. The rearrangement joins TRBV12-3 or TRBV12-4 to TRBJ1-2; 11 bases line up with TRBD1. With V trimmed by 11 bases and J by 6 bases, 14 bases remained unmatched. The CDR3 totals 15 residues.

The chain recombines TRBV27 with TRBJ1-1, with D possibly matching TRBD1 (6 bases). V dropped 6 bases and J dropped 1 base, with 12 bases sitting between them. Germline V gene data show CDR1 as MNHEY and CDR2 as SMNVEV (reference sequence). There are 14 residues in the CDR3. In DNA, the CDR3 is TGTGCCAGCAGGTACAGGGAGGGGAACACTGAAGCTTTCTTT. Its translation: CASRYREGNTEAFF.

The genes are TRBV5-1 and TRBJ2-6; D ambiguous. Trimming shortened V by 4 bases and J by 0 bases, and 11 bases separated the two germline ends. The CDR3 extends over 16 amino acids. Germline CDR1 and CDR2: SGHRS and YFSETQ. The CDR3 coding sequence is TGCGCCAGCAGCCCTGACCGACCCTCTGGGGCCAACGTCCTGACTTTC. It codes for CASSPDRPSGANVLTF.

This rearrangement joins TRBV12-3 or TRBV12-4 to TRBJ2-6, with D perhaps matching TRBD1 or TRBD2 (5 bases each). The CDR3 contains 15 residues. Trimming took off 3 bases at V and 4 bases at J, with 10 bases between the two ends. The CDR3: CASSFLGDGANVLTF. The CDR3 coding sequence is TGTGCCAGCAGTTTTCTAGGGGACGGGGCCAACGTCCTGACTTTC.

This clonotype turned up a few times. V gene TRBV2 combines with J gene TRBJ1-2; the match to TRBD1 covers 8 bases. The germline CDR1 and CDR2 sequences are SNHLY and FYNNEI. V lost 2 bases and J lost 3; bases outside the gene matches: 8. The CDR3 is 16 amino acids. In nucleotides, the CDR3 is TGTGCCAGCAGTGAAACGGACAGGGCGGCTGACTATGGCTACACCTTC. This sequence encodes CASSETDRAADYGYTF.

The V call is TRBV28, the J call TRBJ1-5, with D perhaps matching TRBD1 (5 bases). This CDR3 spans 16 amino acids. V was clipped by 6 bases and J by 7 bases, with 22 bases between them. Germline CDR1 is MDHEN and CDR2 is SYDVKM. CDR3 residues: CASSPRDFGHTQPQHF. The CDR3 nucleotides read TGTGCCAGCAGCCCCCGGGACTTTGGCCATACCCAGCCCCAGCATTTT.

In nucleotides, the CDR3 is TGCAGTGCTAGGGCCGGGCTCCTGAACACCGGGGAGCTGTTTTTT. It specifies CSARAGLLNTGELFF. The V call is TRBV20-1, the J call TRBJ2-2; no firm D call. CDR1 and CDR2 from the germline V gene are DFQATT and SNEGSKA (reference sequence). The V end was cut by 3 bases, the J end by 1 base, with 12 bases between. The CDR3 is 15 amino acids.

V usage is TRBV29-1 and J usage is TRBJ1-2; no definite D call. The V and J ends lost 7 bases and 5 bases respectively, with 17 bases between them. Germline loops: CDR1 SQVTM, CDR2 ANQGSEA. The CDR3 contains 13 residues. The CDR3 DNA is TGCAGCGCGTCGAATGGGTTCCCTTATGGCTACACCTTC. Translation: CSASNGFPYGYTF.

V usage is TRBV15 and J usage is TRBJ2-7; D is perhaps TRBD1 (6 bases). The CDR3 covers 13 residues. V lost 5 bases and J lost 3, with 11 bases in between. Germline V gene data show CDR1 as LNHNV and CDR2 as YYDKDF (reference sequence). CDR3 loop: CATSGGQNYEQYF. The CDR3 nucleotides read TGTGCCACCAGCGGAGGACAGAACTACGAGCAGTACTTC.

In its sample, this clonotype was seen a few times. V is TRBV7-2 and J is TRBJ2-1; unclear D gene. CDR3 size: 15 residues. CDR1 and CDR2 from the germline V gene are SGHTA and FQGNSA. With 1 base removed from V and 5 bases from J, the gap between germline ends came to 12 bases. CDR3 bases: TGTGCCAGCAGCTTAGAAGGTACCCGGGACAATGAGCAGTTCTTC. Its translation is CASSLEGTRDNEQFF.

The chain employs TRBV4-3 and TRBJ2-1, with 7 nucleotides matching TRBD2. The V and J ends lost 0 bases and 0 bases, in that order; junction bases with no gene match: 11. The CDR3 has 19 residues. Germline CDR1 is LGHNA and CDR2 is YSLEER. CDR3 residues: CASSQDHPSAGSSYNEQFF. The CDR3 DNA follows: TGCGCCAGCAGCCAAGATCACCCTTCAGCGGGGAGCTCCTACAATGAGCAGTTCTTC.

Details on this clonotype: The DNA is left out, because the CDR3 cannot be placed on it with certainty; the CDR3 is given as TCRdb lists it. The chain links TRBV21-1 to TRBJ2-7; the table's D call, TRBD2, has no DNA check behind it. TRBV21-1 is marked as a pseudogene. The CDR3 is 17 residues long, ends included. The CDR3 spells CASSNPSQADYGCEQYF.

This clonotype was seen just once. V is TRBV5-6 and J is TRBJ2-2; D is unresolved. Trimming cost V 3 bases and J 1 base, with 10 bases left between them. The CDR3 is 15 residues long. Germline V gives CDR1 SGHDT, CDR2 YYEEEE. CDR3 sequence (DNA): TGTGCCAGCAGCTGGCGGACGGTGAACACCGGGGAGCTGTTTTTT. Encoded protein: CASSWRTVNTGELFF.

This clonotype was counted a few times. This chain links TRBV28 with TRBJ2-3; D perhaps matches TRBD1 (5 bases). Per the germline V gene, CDR1 is MDHEN and CDR2 is SYDVKM. The CDR3 consists of 17 residues. The ends were cut back, 6 bases at V and 0 bases at J, with 19 bases in the middle. The CDR3 DNA sequence: TGTGCCAGCAGCTGGCCAGGCTACAGGAGTAGCACAGATACGCAGTATTTT. It codes for CASSWPGYRSSTDTQYF.

The J gene is TRBJ2-1, the V gene TRBV12-3 or TRBV12-4; D is unclear. The V and J ends lost 0 bases and 8 bases respectively, with 11 bases between them. The CDR3 spans 14 residues. Here the CDR3 DNA reads TGTGCCAGCAGTTTAGCGGGAACCGGCTATGAGCAGTTCTTC. Its translation: CASSLAGTGYEQFF.

This clonotype was detected ten times or more. The V call is TRBV20-1, the J call TRBJ2-1; D may be TRBD1 (5 bases). Looked up from germline, CDR1 is DFQATT and CDR2 is SNEGSKA (reference sequence). The CDR3 runs 14 residues. The V end lost 0 bases, the J end lost 3 bases, and 9 bases lay between the germline ends. This CDR3 is CSARDTRDYNEQFF. CDR3 bases: TGCAGTGCTAGAGATACCAGGGACTACAATGAGCAGTTCTTC.

Regarding this clonotype: The junction and the germline gene differ at one end; a read error may be behind it. This chain connects TRBV7-2 to TRBJ2-1; 10 positions match TRBD2. The end of the DNA fits TRBJ2-7 better, so the J call may be wrong. Germline V gene lookup returns CDR1 SGHTA and CDR2 FQGNSA. There are 14 residues in the CDR3. DNA of the CDR3: TGTGCCAGCAGCACCGGGACTAGCGACTACGGGCAGTACTTC. It encodes CASSTGTSDYGQYF.

As DNA, the CDR3 is TGTGCCAGCAGTTTATCCGCGGGCTCCGGACAGTACTTC. Its protein product is CASSLSAGSGQYF. V gene TRBV27 combines with J gene TRBJ2-4; TRBD2 might be the D (5 bases). Per the germline V gene, CDR1 is MNHEY and CDR2 is SMNVEV (reference sequence). V lost 0 bases, J lost 13 bases, and 13 bases lay in between. This CDR3 has 13 amino acids.

Here the CDR3 reads CASRISGGSRVYEQYF. The DNA of the CDR3 is TGTGCCAGCAGGATCTCCGGAGGTTCGAGAGTCTACGAGCAGTACTTC. This chain connects TRBV6-1 to TRBJ2-7; a weak D match, TRBD2 (5 bases). There are 16 residues in the CDR3. V gave up 6 bases and J gave up 3 bases, with 21 bases separating them. Germline CDR1 and CDR2: MNHNS and SASEGT.

The chain recombines TRBV28 with TRBJ2-7; TRBD1 aligns across 7 bases. The CDR3 is made up of 13 amino acids. J was trimmed by 5 bases and V by 2 bases; bases with no gene match: 3. The V gene's germline CDR1 is MDHEN and CDR2 SYDVKM. CDR3 nucleotide sequence: TGTGCCAGCAGTTTAGGACAGGAAAACGAGCAGTACTTC. Translated: CASSLGQENEQYF.

Of note for this clonotype: One end of the junction is discordant with germline, which a read error may explain. CDR3 in amino acids: CASGLGVTGNTIYF. Here the CDR3 DNA reads TGCGCCAGCGGCTTAGGGGTCACTGGAAACACCATATATTTT. The chain carries TRBV7-2 and TRBJ1-3, with D tentatively TRBD1 (5 bases). The CDR3 consists of 14 residues. Germline loops: CDR1 SGHTA, CDR2 FQGNSA.

This clonotype appeared a few times. This chain connects TRBV6-1 to TRBJ2-7, with TRBD1 matching over 9 bases. The CDR3 sequence is 19 residues long. CDR1 and CDR2 from the germline V gene are MNHNS and SASEGT. V shed 6 bases and J 1 base; nucleotides not matched to a gene: 19. The CDR3 DNA is TGTGCCAGCAGCAGAAGGAAACCCCGAACAGGGGGCGGGTCCTACGAGCAGTACTTC. Translating gives CASSRRKPRTGGGSYEQYF.

A few counts support this clonotype. CDR3 protein: CASSPGTGTDNQPQHF. The CDR3 DNA reads TGTGCCAGCAGCCCGGGGACCGGGACAGACAATCAGCCCCAGCATTTT. V gene TRBV5-8 combines with J gene TRBJ1-5; TRBD1 matches at 7 bases. The ends lost 4 bases at V and 3 bases at J; junction bases unmatched: 10. CDR1 is SGHTS and CDR2 is YDEGEE in the germline V gene. This CDR3 contains 16 residues.

V usage is TRBV29-1 and J usage is TRBJ1-1; a possible D gene is TRBD1 (5 bases). The germline CDR1 and CDR2 sequences are SQVTM and ANQGSEA. CDR3 length: 14 residues. V was trimmed by 4 bases and J by 0 bases, leaving 12 bases between them. The CDR3 sequence is CSVVAGTMNTEAFF. CDR3 nucleotides: TGCAGCGTTGTGGCAGGGACCATGAACACTGAAGCTTTCTTT.

The chain uses TRBV4-3 and TRBJ1-4, with TRBD1 matching over 10 bases. This CDR3 is built from 15 residues. The V gene's germline CDR1 is LGHNA and CDR2 YSLEER. The ends lost 6 bases at V and 8 bases at J; junction bases unmatched: 9. This CDR3 reads CASRPTGTGAEKLFF. The CDR3 DNA sequence: TGCGCCAGCAGACCAACCGGGACAGGGGCCGAAAAACTGTTTTTT.

The chain links TRBV7-9 to TRBJ2-3, with D perhaps matching TRBD2 (6 bases). V was trimmed by 5 bases and J by 6 bases, leaving 18 bases between them. This CDR3 contains 15 residues. CDR1 and CDR2 from the germline V gene are SEHNR and FQNEAQ (reference sequence). The CDR3 loop reads CASSPAERSGDTQYF. In DNA form, the CDR3 reads TGTGCCAGCAGCCCAGCGGAGCGGAGCGGGGATACGCAGTATTTT.